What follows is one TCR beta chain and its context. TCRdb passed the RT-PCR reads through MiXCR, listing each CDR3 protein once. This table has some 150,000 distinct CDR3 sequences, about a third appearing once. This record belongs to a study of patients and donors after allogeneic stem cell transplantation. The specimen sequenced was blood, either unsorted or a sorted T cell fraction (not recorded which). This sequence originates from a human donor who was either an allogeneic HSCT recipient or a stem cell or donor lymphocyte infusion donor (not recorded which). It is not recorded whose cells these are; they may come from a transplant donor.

CDR3 DNA sequence: TGTGCCAGCAGTTTCAATCGGGCACAGGGACCTAATTCACCCCTCCACTTT. Translated, it gives CASSFNRAQGPNSPLHF. The chain employs TRBV27 and TRBJ1-6; possibly TRBD1 for D (6 bases). The V end was cut by 3 bases, the J end by 6 bases, with 18 bases between. This CDR3 spans 17 amino acids. Germline values: CDR1 MNHEY, CDR2 SMNVEV (reference sequence).